This T cell receptor (beta chain) was sequenced during a study of chemoradiotherapy in HPV16-positive cancers. Whole-study results and caveats: HPV-responsive T-cell expansion during chemoradiotherapy was linked to improved recurrence-free survival in HPV16-positive patients.

Losses at the gene ends were 2 bases for V and 3 bases for J; bases not matched to a gene: 3. The CDR3 runs to 15 residues. CDR1 and CDR2 (germline): SGHRS, YFSETQ. Sequenced by immunoSEQ multiplex PCR; TCRdb stores in-frame clones only, minus some. The sample consists of over 14,000 clones, 60% to 85% of them appearing once. Repertoires were sampled repeatedly during chemoradiotherapy. About this clone: Its matching antigen is unknown.

The sequence came from a human donor with HPV-associated anogenital cancer. The gene calls are TRBV5-1 and TRBJ2-3; 10 nucleotides line up with TRBD2. The sample here was taken from a patient who underwent chemoradiotherapy. The CDR3 coding sequence is TGCGCCAGCAGCTTCCTAGCGGGGGATACAGATACGCAGTATTTT. Amino acid sequence: CASSFLAGDTDTQYF.